These 24 T cell receptor beta chains originate from one sample sequenced in a study of OX40 agonist ivuxolimab in advanced cancers. The method behind the library was the immunoSEQ multiplex PCR assay. In TCRdb, the immuneACCESS table is reduced to in-frame sequences with V and J assigned. These tables do not hold every clone; where another copy was compared, an unresolved V gene accounts for under half, and the others remain unexplained. The sample data list roughly 26,000 clones, and roughly 86% of these were observed just once. Around a fifth of the sample comes from the top ten. Sample: CD4+ or CD8+ T cells sorted from blood, taken in a trial of the OX40 agonist ivuxolimab. The receptor source for this set is an adult with an advanced solid tumor such as melanoma, head and neck, liver or kidney cancer.

The CDR3 region has the DNA TGTGCCAGCAGCCCTACCCCTGTGGGAGACAGGGAGGAGACCCAGTACTTC. Its protein is CASSPTPVGDREETQYF. J is TRBJ2-5 and V is TRBV7-7, with TRBD1 matching 7 bases. CDR1 and CDR2 (germline): SSHAT, FNYEAQ (reference sequence). V was clipped by 5 bases and J by 5 bases; unmatched bases: 17. CDR3 size: 17 residues.

This clone is a singleton in its sample. The V and J genes are TRBV5-1 and TRBJ2-1, with 8 bases that match TRBD2. Per germline, CDR1 SGHRS and CDR2 YFSETQ. This CDR3 is built from 15 residues. V trimming: 2 bases; J trimming: 5 bases; junction bases outside the gene matches: 6. CDR3 region: CASSLTSGTHNEQFF. In DNA, the CDR3 is TGCGCCAGCAGCTTAACTAGCGGTACCCACAATGAGCAGTTCTTC.

This clone has a single count. V is TRBV13 and J is TRBJ2-3; TRBD2 matches at 11 bases. Germline trimming cut 5 bases from V and 1 base from J; bases unmatched to any gene: 14. The germline V gene encodes CDR1 PRHDT and CDR2 FYEKMQ (reference sequence). The CDR3 sequence is 19 residues long. The CDR3 bases are TGTGCCAGCAGCGGGGAGACTAGCGGGACATCGGGTGGCACAGATACGCAGTATTTT. It encodes CASSGETSGTSGGTDTQYF.

This clone was found once. The CDR3: CASSSPDGIYEQYF. CDR3 bases: TGTGCCAGCAGCTCCCCGGACGGGATCTACGAGCAGTACTTC. V usage is TRBV11-2 and J usage is TRBJ2-7, with TRBD2 as a possible D gene (5 bases). Germline V lookup: CDR1 SGHAT, CDR2 FQNNGV. CDR3 length: 14 residues. Trimming took off 4 bases at V and 3 bases at J, with 13 bases between the two ends.

This clone was counted a few times. The rearrangement joins TRBV5-1 to TRBJ2-3; D might be TRBD2 (6 bases). Germline CDR1 is SGHRS and CDR2 is YFSETQ. This CDR3 spans 15 amino acids. Trimming took off 5 bases at V and 1 base at J, with 14 bases between the two ends. The CDR3 DNA reads TGCGCCAGCAGAGAAGGAGGGGCGGGCACAGATACGCAGTATTTT. It yields the protein CASREGGAGTDTQYF.

The V and J genes are TRBV7-6 and TRBJ1-1; tentative D call: TRBD1 (6 bases). V shed 2 bases and J shed 1 base, with 14 bases lying between them. The CDR3 has 16 residues. Germline V lookup: CDR1 SGHVS, CDR2 FNYEAQ. DNA for the CDR3: TGTGCCAGCAGCTTAACAATCCAGGGGAAGAACACTGAAGCTTTCTTT. Its protein product is CASSLTIQGKNTEAFF.

The chain couples TRBV27 to TRBJ2-1; 7 bases line up with TRBD2. Germline trimming cut 7 bases from V and 4 bases from J; bases unmatched to any gene: 10. The CDR3 contains 15 residues. The germline V gene has CDR1 MNHEY and CDR2 SMNVEV (reference sequence). The CDR3 sequence: CASTLWGGRYNEQFF. The CDR3 DNA reads as TGTGCCAGCACCCTGTGGGGGGGGAGGTACAATGAGCAGTTCTTC.

The V call is TRBV5-6, the J call TRBJ1-2; 7 bases map to TRBD1. V lost 4 bases and J lost 4; bases outside the gene matches: 7. CDR3 length: 14 residues. The V gene's germline CDR1 is SGHDT and CDR2 YYEEEE. In nucleotides, the CDR3 is TGTGCCAGCAGCCCCGGGGCAGGGGGCTATGGCTACACCTTC. Translating gives CASSPGAGGYGYTF.

The chain links TRBV27 to TRBJ2-3; 10 nucleotides align to TRBD2. CDR3 length equals 16 residues. J gave up 1 base and V 11 bases, and 12 bases lay outside the gene matches. Germline values: CDR1 MNHEY, CDR2 SMNVEV (reference sequence). CDR3 bases: TGTGCCTCCGGGTGGCTAGCGGGAGCTGGCACAGATACGCAGTATTTT. It translates to CASGWLAGAGTDTQYF.

The CDR3 DNA reads TGTGCCATCAGTGATGGATGGAGCTCCTACAATGAGCAGTTCTTC. Translation: CAISDGWSSYNEQFF. This sequence joins TRBV10-3 and TRBJ2-1; D unclear. This CDR3 spans 15 amino acids. The V and J ends lost 3 bases and 0 bases respectively, with 9 bases between them. Germline V gene lookup returns CDR1 ENHRY and CDR2 SYGVKD.

The rearrangement joins TRBV27 to TRBJ2-7; TRBD2 agrees at 9 bases. V shed 5 bases and J 2 bases; nucleotides not matched to a gene: 7. Germline V gene sequence: CDR1 MNHEY, CDR2 SMNVEV (reference sequence). This CDR3 contains 15 residues. The CDR3 reads CASSPSAGGTYEQYF. DNA of the CDR3: TGTGCCAGCAGTCCCTCAGCGGGAGGTACCTACGAGCAGTACTTC.

The CDR3 loop reads CASSLGVGFYEQYF. Written as DNA, the CDR3 is TGTGCCAGCAGTTTAGGGGTCGGATTCTACGAGCAGTACTTC. This chain connects TRBV27 to TRBJ2-7, with D hard to call. CDR1 and CDR2 (germline): MNHEY, SMNVEV (reference sequence). This CDR3 has 14 residues. Trimming took off 2 bases at V and 3 bases at J, with 11 bases between the two ends.

V usage is TRBV7-9 and J usage is TRBJ1-3; 9 nucleotides match TRBD1. The V gene's germline CDR1 is SEHNR and CDR2 FQNEAQ (reference sequence). J was trimmed by 1 base and V by 4 bases; bases with no gene match: 5. The CDR3 extends over 16 amino acids. The CDR3 sequence: CASSSTQGASGNTIYF. As DNA, the CDR3 is TGTGCCAGCAGCTCCACACAGGGGGCGTCTGGAAACACCATATATTTT.

In its sample, this clone was seen once. The rearrangement uses TRBV7-6 and TRBJ1-1; tentative D call: TRBD1 (6 bases). The V end was cut by 5 bases, the J end by 1 base, with 11 bases between. This CDR3 has 14 amino acids. CDR1 and CDR2 from the germline V gene are SGHVS and FNYEAQ. CDR3 loop: CASSLLGGNTEAFF. For the CDR3, the DNA is TGTGCCAGCAGCCTATTAGGGGGGAACACTGAAGCTTTCTTT. Full variable domain (remainder filled in from reference TRBV7-6 and TRBJ1-1): GAGVSQSPRYKVTKRGQDVALRCDPISGHVSLYWYRQALGQGPEFLTYFNYEAQQDKSGLPNDRFSAERPEGSISTLTIQRTEQRDSAMYRCASSLLGGNTEAFFGQGTRLTVV.

This clone has only one observation. This sequence joins TRBV6-5 and TRBJ1-5; D is unclear. The CDR3 runs to 13 residues. From germline, CDR1 is MNHEY and CDR2 SVGAGI. Deletions cut 5 bases from V and 4 bases from J, with 9 bases between. The CDR3 spells CASSNGGNQPQHF. The CDR3 DNA sequence: TGTGCCAGCAGTAACGGTGGAAATCAGCCCCAGCATTTT.

The J gene is TRBJ1-1, the V gene TRBV7-9; D call uncertain. Trimming cost V 8 bases and J 0 bases, with 7 bases left between them. Germline loops: CDR1 SEHNR, CDR2 FQNEAQ (reference sequence). There are 12 residues in the CDR3. CDR3 residues: CASGEMNTEAFF. The DNA for the CDR3 is TGTGCCAGCGGCGAGATGAACACTGAAGCTTTCTTT.

The sample holds one count of this clone. The chain has TRBV6-5 and TRBJ2-7; 7 bases match TRBD1. With V trimmed by 5 bases and J by 5 bases, 9 bases remained unmatched. Germline lookup yields CDR1 MNHEY and CDR2 SVGAGI. There are 14 residues in the CDR3. CDR3 amino acids: CASSHTGESDEQYF. DNA of the CDR3: TGTGCCAGCAGTCATACAGGGGAAAGCGACGAGCAGTACTTC.

The chain links TRBV14 to TRBJ2-1, with D tentatively TRBD2 (5 bases). V lost 0 bases, J lost 9 bases, and 12 bases lay in between. The CDR3 runs 14 residues. Germline V gene sequence: CDR1 SGHDN, CDR2 FVKESK. In DNA form, the CDR3 reads TGTGCCAGCAGCCAAGATCGGATGAGGGTTGAGCAGTTCTTC. It specifies CASSQDRMRVEQFF.

V gene TRBV11-3 combines with J gene TRBJ2-7, with a possible D match to TRBD2 (6 bases). CDR1 is SGHNT, CDR2 YENEEA, per germline. Trimming stripped 1 base from V and 6 bases from J, with 10 bases between. The CDR3 is made up of 13 amino acids. This chain's CDR3 is CASSLGDGGEQYF. The CDR3 nucleotides are TGTGCCAGCAGCTTAGGGGACGGGGGCGAGCAGTACTTC.

This chain joins TRBV5-4 and TRBJ2-1; D unclear. This CDR3 is built from 11 residues. Germline CDR1 SGHNT, CDR2 YYREEE (reference sequence). Trimming took off 4 bases at V and 4 bases at J, with 3 bases between the two ends. In DNA form, the CDR3 reads TGTGCCAGCAGCCAATACAATGAGCAGTTCTTC. It translates to CASSQYNEQFF.

The V gene is TRBV5-4, the J gene TRBJ2-1; 8 nucleotides line up with TRBD2. The germline V gene encodes CDR1 SGHNT and CDR2 YYREEE (reference sequence). Trimming removed 3 bases from V and 13 bases from J; junction bases left unmatched: 18. The length of the CDR3 is 16 residues. The CDR3 DNA is TGTGCCAGCAGCTCGCCCCGTAATACTCCCGGGGGGGGACAGTTCTTC. It codes for CASSSPRNTPGGGQFF.

V and J are TRBV6-4 and TRBJ2-3, with TRBD1 matching over 12 bases. The V segment lost 5 bases and the J segment 4 bases; nucleotides outside the gene matches: 4. In germline, CDR1 is MRHNA, CDR2 SNTAGT. The CDR3 covers 15 residues. The CDR3 protein is CASSLGTGGADTQYF. In nucleotides, the CDR3 is TGTGCCAGCAGTCTCGGGACAGGGGGCGCAGATACGCAGTATTTT.

This clone was recorded only once. The chain uses TRBV7-8 and TRBJ2-7, with D possibly being TRBD1 or TRBD2 (5 bases each). The V gene lost 8 bases and the J gene lost 5 bases, with 19 bases spanning the gap. This CDR3 contains 14 residues. CDR1 and CDR2 from the germline V gene are SGHVS and FQNEAQ. CDR3 nucleotides: TGTGCCAGCCGCCTTATGGGGGACGGCAACGAGCAGTACTTC. Amino acids: CASRLMGDGNEQYF.

The V call is TRBV27, the J call TRBJ1-2; possibly TRBD1 for D (6 bases). This CDR3 is 14 amino acids long. Germline-derived CDR1 and CDR2 are MNHEY and SMNVEV (reference sequence). Trimming shortened V by 3 bases and J by 4 bases, and 12 bases separated the two germline ends. CDR3 in DNA: TGTGCCAGCAGTTTCAAAGGGGGGCTCTATGGCTACACCTTC. This sequence encodes CASSFKGGLYGYTF.